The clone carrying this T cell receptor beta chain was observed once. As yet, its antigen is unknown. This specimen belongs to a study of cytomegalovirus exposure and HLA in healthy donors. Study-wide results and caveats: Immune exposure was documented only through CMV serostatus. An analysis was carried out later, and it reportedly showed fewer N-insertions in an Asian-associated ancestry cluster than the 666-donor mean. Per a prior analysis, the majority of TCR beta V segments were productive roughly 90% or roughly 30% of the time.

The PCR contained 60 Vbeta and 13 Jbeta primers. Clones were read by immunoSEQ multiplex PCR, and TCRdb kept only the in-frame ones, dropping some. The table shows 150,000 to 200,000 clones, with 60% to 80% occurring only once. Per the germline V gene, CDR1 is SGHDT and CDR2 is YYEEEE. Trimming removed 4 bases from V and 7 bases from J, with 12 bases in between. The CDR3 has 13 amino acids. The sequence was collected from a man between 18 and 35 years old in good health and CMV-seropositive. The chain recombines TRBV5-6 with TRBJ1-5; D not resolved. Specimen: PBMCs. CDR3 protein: CASSLSLGQPQHF. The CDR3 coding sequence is TGTGCCAGCAGCCTATCCCTGGGCCAGCCCCAGCATTTT.